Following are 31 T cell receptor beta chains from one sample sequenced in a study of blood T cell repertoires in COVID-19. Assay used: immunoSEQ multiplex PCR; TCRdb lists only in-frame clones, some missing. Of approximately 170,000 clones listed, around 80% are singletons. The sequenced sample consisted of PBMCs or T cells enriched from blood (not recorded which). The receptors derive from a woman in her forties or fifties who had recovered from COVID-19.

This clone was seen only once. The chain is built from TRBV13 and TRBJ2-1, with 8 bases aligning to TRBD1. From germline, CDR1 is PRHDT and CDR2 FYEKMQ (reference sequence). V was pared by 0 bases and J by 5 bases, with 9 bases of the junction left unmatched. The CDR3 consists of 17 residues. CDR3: CASSLGGWDRTDNEQFF. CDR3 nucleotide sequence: TGTGCCAGCAGCTTAGGTGGTTGGGACAGGACCGACAATGAGCAGTTCTTC.

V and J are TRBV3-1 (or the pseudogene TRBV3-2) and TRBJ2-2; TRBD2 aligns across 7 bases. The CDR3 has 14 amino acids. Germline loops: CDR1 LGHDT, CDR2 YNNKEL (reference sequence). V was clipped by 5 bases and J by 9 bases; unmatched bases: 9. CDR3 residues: CASSAGVEGRELFF. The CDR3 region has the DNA TGTGCCAGCAGCGCGGGAGTGGAGGGCCGGGAGCTGTTTTTT.

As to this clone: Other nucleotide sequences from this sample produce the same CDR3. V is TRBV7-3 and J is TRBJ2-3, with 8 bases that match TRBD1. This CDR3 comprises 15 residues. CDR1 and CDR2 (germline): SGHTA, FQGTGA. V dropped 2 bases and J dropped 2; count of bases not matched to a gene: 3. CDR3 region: CASSLGQGATDTQYF. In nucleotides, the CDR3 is TGTGCCAGCAGCTTAGGGCAGGGGGCCACAGATACGCAGTATTTT.

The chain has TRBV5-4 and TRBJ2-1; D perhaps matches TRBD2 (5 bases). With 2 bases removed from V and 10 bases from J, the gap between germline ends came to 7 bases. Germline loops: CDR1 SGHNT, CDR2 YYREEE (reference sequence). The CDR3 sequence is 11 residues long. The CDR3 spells CASSLREEQFF. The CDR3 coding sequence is TGTGCCAGCAGCTTAAGGGAGGAGCAGTTCTTC.

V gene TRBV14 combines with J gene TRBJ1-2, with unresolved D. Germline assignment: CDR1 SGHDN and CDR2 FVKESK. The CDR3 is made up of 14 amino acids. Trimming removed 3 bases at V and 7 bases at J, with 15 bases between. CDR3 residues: CASSQFGGSSGYTF. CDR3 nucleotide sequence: TGTGCCAGCAGCCAGTTTGGAGGGTCCAGTGGCTACACCTTC.

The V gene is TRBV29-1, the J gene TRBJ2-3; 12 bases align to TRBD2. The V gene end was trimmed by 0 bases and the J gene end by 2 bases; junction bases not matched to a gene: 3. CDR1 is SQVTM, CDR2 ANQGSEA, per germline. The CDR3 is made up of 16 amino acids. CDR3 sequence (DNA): TGCAGCGTTGAAGATAGGACTAGCGGGGCCACAGATACGCAGTATTTT. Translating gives CSVEDRTSGATDTQYF.

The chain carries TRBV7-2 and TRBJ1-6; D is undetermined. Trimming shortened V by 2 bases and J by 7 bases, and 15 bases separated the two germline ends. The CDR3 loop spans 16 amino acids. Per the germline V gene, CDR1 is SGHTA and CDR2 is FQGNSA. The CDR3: CASSLLTTLMNSPLHF. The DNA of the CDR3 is TGTGCCAGCAGCTTACTGACAACCCTTATGAATTCACCCCTCCACTTT.

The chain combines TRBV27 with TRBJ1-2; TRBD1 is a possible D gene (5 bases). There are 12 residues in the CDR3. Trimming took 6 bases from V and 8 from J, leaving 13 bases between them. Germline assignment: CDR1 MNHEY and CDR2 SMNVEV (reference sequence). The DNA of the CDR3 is TGTGCCAGCAGGGACACACTGAGGGGCTACACCTTC. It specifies CASRDTLRGYTF.

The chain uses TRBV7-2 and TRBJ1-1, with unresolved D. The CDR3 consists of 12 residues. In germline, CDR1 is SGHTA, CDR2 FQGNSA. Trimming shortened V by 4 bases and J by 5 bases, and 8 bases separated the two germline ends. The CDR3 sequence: CASSYSGTEAFF. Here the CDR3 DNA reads TGTGCCAGCAGCTATTCAGGAACTGAAGCTTTCTTT. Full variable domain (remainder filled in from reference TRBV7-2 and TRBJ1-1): GAGVSQSPSNKVTEKGKDVELRCDPISGHTALYWYRQSLGQGLEFLIYFQGNSAPDKSGLPSDRFSAERTGGSVSTLTIQRTQQEDSAVYLCASSYSGTEAFFGQGTRLTVV.

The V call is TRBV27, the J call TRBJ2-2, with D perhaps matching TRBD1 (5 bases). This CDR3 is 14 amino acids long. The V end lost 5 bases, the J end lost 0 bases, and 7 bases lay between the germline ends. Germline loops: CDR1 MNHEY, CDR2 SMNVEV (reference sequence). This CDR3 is CASSRGANTGELFF. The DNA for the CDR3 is TGTGCCAGCAGTAGGGGTGCGAACACCGGGGAGCTGTTTTTT.

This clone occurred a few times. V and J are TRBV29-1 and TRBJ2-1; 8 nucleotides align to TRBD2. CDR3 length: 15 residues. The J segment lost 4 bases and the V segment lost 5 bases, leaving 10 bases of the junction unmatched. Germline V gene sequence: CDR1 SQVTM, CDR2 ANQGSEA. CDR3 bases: TGCAGCGTTTCGGCGTCTAGCGGGCTGTACAATGAGCAGTTCTTC. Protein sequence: CSVSASSGLYNEQFF.

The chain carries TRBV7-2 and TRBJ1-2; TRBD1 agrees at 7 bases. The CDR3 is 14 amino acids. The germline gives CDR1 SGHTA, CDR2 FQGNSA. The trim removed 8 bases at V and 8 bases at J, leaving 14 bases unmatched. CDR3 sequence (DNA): TGTGCCAGCGGGGACAGCTCTCGGGTATCCGGCTACACCTTC. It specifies CASGDSSRVSGYTF.

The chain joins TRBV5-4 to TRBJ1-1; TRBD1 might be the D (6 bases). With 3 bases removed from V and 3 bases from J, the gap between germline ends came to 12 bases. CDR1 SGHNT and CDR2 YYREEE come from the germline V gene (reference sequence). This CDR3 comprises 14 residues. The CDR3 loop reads CASSSTGPHTEAFF. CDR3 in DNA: TGTGCCAGCAGCTCCACAGGGCCCCACACTGAAGCTTTCTTT.

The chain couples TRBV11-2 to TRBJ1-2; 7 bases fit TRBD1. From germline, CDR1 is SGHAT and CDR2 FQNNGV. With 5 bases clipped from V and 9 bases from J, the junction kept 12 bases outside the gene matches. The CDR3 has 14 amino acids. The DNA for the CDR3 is TGTGCCAGCAGCGCAGGGGGTTACGTGGGTAGCTACACCTTC. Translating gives CASSAGGYVGSYTF.

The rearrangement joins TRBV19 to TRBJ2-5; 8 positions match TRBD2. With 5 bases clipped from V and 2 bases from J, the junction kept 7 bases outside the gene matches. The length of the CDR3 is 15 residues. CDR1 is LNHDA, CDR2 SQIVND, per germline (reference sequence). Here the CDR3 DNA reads TGTGCCAGTAGTTCAGTAGCGGGAAAACAAGAGACCCAGTACTTC. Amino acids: CASSSVAGKQETQYF.

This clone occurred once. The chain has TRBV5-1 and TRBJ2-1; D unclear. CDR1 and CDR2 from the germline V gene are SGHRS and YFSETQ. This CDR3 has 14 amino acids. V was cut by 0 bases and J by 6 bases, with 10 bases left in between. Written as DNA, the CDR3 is TGCGCCAGCAGCTTGGCTGGGCAGGTCAATGAGCAGTTCTTC. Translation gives CASSLAGQVNEQFF.

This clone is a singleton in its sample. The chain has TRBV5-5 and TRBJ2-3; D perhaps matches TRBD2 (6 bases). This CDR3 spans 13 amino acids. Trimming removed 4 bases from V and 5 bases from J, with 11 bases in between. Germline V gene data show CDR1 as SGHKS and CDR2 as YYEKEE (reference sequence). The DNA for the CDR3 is TGTGCCAGCAGCCACCCTAGCGTAGATACGCAGTATTTT. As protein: CASSHPSVDTQYF.

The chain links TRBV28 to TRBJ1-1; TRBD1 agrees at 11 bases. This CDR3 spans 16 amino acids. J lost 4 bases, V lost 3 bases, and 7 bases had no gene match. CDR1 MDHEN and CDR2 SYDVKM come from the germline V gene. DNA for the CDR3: TGTGCCAGCAGTTTCTCCGGGACAGGGGGTTCCACTGAAGCTTTCTTT. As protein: CASSFSGTGGSTEAFF.

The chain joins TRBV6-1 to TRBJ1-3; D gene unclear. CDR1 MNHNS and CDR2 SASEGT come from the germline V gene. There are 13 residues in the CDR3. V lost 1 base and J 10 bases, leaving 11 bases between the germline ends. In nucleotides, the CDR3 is TGTGCCAGCAGTGAAGTGGCTGGTTTAACCATATATTTT. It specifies CASSEVAGLTIYF.

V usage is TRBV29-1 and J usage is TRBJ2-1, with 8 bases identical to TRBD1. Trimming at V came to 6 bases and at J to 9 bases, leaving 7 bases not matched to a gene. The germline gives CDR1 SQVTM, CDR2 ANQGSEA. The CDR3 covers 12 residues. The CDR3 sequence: CSVGRGPGEQFF. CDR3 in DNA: TGCAGCGTAGGCAGGGGGCCGGGTGAGCAGTTCTTC.

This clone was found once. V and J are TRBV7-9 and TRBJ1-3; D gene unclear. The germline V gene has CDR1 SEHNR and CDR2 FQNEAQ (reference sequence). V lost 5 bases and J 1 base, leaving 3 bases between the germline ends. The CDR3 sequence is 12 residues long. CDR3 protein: CASSVSGNTIYF. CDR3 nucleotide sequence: TGTGCCAGCAGCGTATCTGGAAACACCATATATTTT.

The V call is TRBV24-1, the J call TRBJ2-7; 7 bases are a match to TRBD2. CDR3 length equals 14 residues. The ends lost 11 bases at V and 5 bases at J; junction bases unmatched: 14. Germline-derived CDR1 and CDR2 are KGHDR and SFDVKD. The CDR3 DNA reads TGTGCCATCGGACTAGACACAGTATCCAACGAGCAGTACTTC. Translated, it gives CAIGLDTVSNEQYF.

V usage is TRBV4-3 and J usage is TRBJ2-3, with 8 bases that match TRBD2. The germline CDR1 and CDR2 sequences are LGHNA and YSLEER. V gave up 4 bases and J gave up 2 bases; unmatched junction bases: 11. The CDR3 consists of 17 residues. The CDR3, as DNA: TGCGCCAGCAGCCTCGCTACCGGCGGGGGGAACACAGATACGCAGTATTTT. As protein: CASSLATGGGNTDTQYF.

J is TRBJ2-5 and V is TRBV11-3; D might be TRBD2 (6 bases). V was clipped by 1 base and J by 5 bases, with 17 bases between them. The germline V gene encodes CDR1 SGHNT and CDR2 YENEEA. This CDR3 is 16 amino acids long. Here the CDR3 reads CASSLALTRRGETQYF. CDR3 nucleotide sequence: TGTGCCAGCAGCTTAGCTTTGACTAGGAGGGGTGAGACCCAGTACTTC.

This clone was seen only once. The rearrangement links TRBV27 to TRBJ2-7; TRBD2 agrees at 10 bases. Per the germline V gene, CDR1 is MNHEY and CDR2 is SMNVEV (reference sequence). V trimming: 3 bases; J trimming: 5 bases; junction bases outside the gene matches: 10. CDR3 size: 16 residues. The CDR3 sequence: CASSLASGSSKNEQYF. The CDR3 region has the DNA TGTGCCAGCAGTTTGGCTAGCGGGAGTTCTAAGAACGAGCAGTACTTC.

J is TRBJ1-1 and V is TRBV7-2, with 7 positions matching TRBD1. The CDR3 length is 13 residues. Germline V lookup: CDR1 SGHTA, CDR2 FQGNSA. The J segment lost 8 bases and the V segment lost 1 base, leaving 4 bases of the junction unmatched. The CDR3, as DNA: TGTGCCAGCAGCTTAGGGGGGACAGTCGAAGCTTTCTTT. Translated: CASSLGGTVEAFF.

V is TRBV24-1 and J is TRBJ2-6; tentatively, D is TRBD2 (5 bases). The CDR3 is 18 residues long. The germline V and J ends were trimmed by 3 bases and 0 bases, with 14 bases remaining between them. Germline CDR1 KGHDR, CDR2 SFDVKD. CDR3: CATSDPSDGISGANVLTF. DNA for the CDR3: TGTGCCACCAGTGATCCCTCGGACGGGATCTCTGGGGCCAACGTCCTGACTTTC.

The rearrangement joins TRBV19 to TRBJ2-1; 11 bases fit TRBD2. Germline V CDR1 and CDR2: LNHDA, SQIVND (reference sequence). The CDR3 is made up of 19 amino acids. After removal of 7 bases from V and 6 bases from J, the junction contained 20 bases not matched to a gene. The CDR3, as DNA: TGTGCCAGTACGACCCTGGGGAAAAATAGCGGGAGGGCCCGCAATGAGCAGTTCTTC. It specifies CASTTLGKNSGRARNEQFF. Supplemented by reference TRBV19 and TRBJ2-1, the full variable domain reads DGGITQSPKYLFRKEGQNVTLSCEQNLNHDAMYWYRQDPGQGLRLIYYSQIVNDFQKGDIAEGYSVSREKKESFPLTVTSAQKNPTAFYLCASTTLGKNSGRARNEQFFGPGTRLTVL.

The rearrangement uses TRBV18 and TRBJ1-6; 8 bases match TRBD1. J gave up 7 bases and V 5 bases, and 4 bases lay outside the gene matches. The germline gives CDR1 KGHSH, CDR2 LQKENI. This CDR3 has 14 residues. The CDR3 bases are TGTGCCAGCTCAGGACAGGGTGGCAATTCACCCCTCCACTTT. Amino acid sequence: CASSGQGGNSPLHF.

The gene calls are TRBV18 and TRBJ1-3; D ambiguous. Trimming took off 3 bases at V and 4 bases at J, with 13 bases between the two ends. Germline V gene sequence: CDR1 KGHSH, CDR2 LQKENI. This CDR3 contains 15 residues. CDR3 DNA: TGTGCCAGCTCACCGGCCCAAGTCGTAGGAAACACCATATATTTT. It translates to CASSPAQVVGNTIYF.

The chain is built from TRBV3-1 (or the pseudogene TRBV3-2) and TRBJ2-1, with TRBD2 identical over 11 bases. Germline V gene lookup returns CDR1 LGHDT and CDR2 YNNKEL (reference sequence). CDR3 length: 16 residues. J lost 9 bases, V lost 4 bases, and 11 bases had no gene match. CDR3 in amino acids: CASSPGSGLAGVEQFF. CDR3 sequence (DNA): TGTGCCAGCAGCCCCGGAAGTGGACTAGCGGGCGTTGAGCAGTTCTTC.